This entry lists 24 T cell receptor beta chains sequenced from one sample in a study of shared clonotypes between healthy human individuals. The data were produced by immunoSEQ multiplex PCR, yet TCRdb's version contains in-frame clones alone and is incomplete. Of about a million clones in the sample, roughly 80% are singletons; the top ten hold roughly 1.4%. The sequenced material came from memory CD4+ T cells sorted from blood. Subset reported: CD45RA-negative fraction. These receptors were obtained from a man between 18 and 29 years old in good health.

Here the CDR3 DNA reads TGTGCCAGCAGCTTAGGGACTTATAGCAATCAGCCCCAGCATTTT. It is translated as CASSLGTYSNQPQHF. The rearrangement links TRBV5-8 to TRBJ1-5, with D possibly matching TRBD1 (5 bases). This CDR3 is built from 15 residues. Germline CDR1 SGHTS, CDR2 YDEGEE. The germline V and J ends were trimmed by 2 bases and 0 bases, with 9 bases remaining between them.

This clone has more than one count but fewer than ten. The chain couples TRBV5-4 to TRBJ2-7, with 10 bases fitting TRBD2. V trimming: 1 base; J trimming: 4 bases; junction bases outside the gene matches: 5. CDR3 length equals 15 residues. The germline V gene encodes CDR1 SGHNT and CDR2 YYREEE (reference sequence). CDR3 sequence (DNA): TGTGCCAGCAGCTTGTCTAGCGGGAGTCAGTACGAGCAGTACTTC. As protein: CASSLSSGSQYEQYF.

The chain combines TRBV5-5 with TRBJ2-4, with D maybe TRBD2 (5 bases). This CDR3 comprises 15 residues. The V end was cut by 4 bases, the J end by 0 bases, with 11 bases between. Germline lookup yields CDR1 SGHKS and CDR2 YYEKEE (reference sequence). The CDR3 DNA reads TGTGCCAGCAGCCAGACGGGAATAGCCAAAAACATTCAGTACTTC. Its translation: CASSQTGIAKNIQYF.

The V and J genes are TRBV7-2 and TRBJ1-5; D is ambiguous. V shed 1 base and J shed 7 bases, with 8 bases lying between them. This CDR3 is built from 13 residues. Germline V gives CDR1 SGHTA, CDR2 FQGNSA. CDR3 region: CASSLEKPQPQHF. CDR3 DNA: TGTGCCAGCAGCTTAGAGAAGCCGCAGCCCCAGCATTTT.

In DNA, the CDR3 is TGCGCCAGCAGCCCCCCCCACAGGGGGCTTGTCCCAAACATTCAGTACTTC. It encodes CASSPPHRGLVPNIQYF. V usage is TRBV5-1 and J usage is TRBJ2-4; 9 nucleotides line up with TRBD1. Unmatched junction bases numbered 14, after V lost 4 bases and J lost 6 bases. The length of the CDR3 is 17 residues. The germline CDR1 and CDR2 sequences are SGHRS and YFSETQ.

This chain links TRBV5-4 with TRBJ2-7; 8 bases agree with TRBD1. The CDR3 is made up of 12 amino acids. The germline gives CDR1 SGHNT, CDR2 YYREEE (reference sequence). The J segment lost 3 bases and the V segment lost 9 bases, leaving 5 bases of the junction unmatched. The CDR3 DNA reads TGTGCCACCCGGGACAGGTTCTACGAGCAGTACTTC. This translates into CATRDRFYEQYF.

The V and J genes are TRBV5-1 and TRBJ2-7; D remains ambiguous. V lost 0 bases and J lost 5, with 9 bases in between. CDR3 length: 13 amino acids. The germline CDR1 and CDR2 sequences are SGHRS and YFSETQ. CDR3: CASSLGRADEQYF. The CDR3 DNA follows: TGCGCCAGCAGCTTGGGAAGGGCGGACGAGCAGTACTTC.

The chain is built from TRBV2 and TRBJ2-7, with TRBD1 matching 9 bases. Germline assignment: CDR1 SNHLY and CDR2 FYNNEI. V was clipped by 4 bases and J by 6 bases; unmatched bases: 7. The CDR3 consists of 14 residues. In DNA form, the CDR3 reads TGTGCCAGCAGTGTATCGGGACAGGGCCTCGAGCAGTACTTC. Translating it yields CASSVSGQGLEQYF.

CDR3 bases: TGTGCCTGGAGTTCGAGCGGGGGAGTTACCCAGTACTTC. The encoded protein is CAWSSSGGVTQYF. The chain uses TRBV30 and TRBJ2-5; 8 bases match TRBD2. Unmatched junction bases numbered 7, after V lost 2 bases and J lost 8 bases. This CDR3 contains 13 residues. CDR1 is GTSNPN, CDR2 SVGIG, per germline (reference sequence).

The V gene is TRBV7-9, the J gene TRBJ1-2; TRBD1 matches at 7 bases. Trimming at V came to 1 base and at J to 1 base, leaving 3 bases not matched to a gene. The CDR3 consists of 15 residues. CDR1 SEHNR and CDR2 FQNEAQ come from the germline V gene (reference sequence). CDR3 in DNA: TGTGCCAGCAGCTTAGTATCAGGGGGTAACTATGGCTACACCTTC. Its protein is CASSLVSGGNYGYTF.

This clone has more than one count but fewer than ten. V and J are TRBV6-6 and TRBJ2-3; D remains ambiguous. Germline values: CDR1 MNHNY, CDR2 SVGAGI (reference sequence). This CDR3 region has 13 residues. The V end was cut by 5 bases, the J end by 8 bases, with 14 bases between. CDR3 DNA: TGTGCCAGCAGTACGACATTTAGTGGTACGCAGTATTTT. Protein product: CASSTTFSGTQYF.

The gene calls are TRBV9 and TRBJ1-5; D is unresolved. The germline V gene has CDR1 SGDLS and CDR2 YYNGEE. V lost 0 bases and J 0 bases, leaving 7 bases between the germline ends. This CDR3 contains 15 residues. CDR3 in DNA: TGTGCCAGCAGCGTAGGGCCTTATAGCAATCAGCCCCAGCATTTT. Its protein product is CASSVGPYSNQPQHF.

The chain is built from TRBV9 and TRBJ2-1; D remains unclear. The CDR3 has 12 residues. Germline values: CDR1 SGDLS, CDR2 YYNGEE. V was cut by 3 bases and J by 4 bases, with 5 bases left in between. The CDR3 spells CASSAGYNEQFF. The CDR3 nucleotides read TGTGCCAGCAGCGCCGGTTACAATGAGCAGTTCTTC.

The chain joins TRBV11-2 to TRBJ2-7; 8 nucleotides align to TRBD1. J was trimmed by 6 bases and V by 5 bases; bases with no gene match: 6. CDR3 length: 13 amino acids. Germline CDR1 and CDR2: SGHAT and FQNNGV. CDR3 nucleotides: TGTGCCAGCAGCGCGGCAGGGGGCGGCGAGCAGTACTTC. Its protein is CASSAAGGGEQYF.

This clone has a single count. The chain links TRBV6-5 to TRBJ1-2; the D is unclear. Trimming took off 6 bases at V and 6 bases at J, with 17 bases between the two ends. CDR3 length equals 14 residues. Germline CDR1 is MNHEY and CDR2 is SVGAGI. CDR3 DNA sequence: TGTGCCAGCAGACCATTCAGTTTATTCCATGGCTACACCTTC. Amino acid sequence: CASRPFSLFHGYTF.

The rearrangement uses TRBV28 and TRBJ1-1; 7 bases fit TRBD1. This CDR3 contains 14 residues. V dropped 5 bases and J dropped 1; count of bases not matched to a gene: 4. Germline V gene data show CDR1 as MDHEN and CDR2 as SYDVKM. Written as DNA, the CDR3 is TGTGCCAGCAGTCGGGGACAGAAGAACACTGAAGCTTTCTTT. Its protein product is CASSRGQKNTEAFF.

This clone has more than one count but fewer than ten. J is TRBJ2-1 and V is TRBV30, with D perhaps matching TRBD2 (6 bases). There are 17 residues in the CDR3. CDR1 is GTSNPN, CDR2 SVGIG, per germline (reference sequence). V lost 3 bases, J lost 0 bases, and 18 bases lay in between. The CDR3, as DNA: TGTGCCTGGAGGCCCTCTCTAGCGATGAGCTCCTACAATGAGCAGTTCTTC. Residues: CAWRPSLAMSSYNEQFF.

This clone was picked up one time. CDR3 sequence: CASHTDRSYEQYF. DNA of the CDR3: TGCGCCAGCCACACCGACAGATCCTACGAGCAGTACTTC. The gene calls are TRBV23-1 and TRBJ2-7, with D perhaps TRBD1 (5 bases). TRBV23-1 carries the ORF label, with uncertain function. The V end lost 8 bases, the J end lost 1 base, and 12 bases lay between the germline ends. The CDR3 runs 13 residues.

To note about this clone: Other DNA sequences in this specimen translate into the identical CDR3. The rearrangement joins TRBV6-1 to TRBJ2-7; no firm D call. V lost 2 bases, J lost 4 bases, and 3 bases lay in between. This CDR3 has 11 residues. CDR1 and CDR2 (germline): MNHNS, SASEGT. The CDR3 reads CASSEWYEQYF. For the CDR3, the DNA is TGTGCCAGCAGTGAATGGTACGAGCAGTACTTC.

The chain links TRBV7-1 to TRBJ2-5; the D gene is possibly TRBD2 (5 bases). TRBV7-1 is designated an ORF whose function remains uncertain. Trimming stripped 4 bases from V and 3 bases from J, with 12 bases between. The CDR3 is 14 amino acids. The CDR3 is CASSLGWGEETQYF. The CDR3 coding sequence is TGTGCCAGCAGCTTAGGTTGGGGAGAAGAGACCCAGTACTTC.

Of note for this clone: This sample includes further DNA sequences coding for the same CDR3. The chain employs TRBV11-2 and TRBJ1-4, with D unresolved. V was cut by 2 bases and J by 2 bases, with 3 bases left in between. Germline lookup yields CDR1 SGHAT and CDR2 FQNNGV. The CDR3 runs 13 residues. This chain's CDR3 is CASSLSTNEKLFF. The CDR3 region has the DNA TGTGCCAGCAGCTTAAGTACTAATGAAAAACTGTTTTTT.

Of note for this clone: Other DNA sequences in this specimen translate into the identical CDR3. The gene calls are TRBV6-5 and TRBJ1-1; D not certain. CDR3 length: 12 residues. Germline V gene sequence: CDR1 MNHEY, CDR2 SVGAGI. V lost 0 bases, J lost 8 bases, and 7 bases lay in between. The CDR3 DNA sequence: TGTGCCAGCAGTTACTCTGGCAGGGAAGCTTTCTTT. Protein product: CASSYSGREAFF.

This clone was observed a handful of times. Here the CDR3 reads CASRKEGGETQYF. The DNA of the CDR3 is TGTGCCAGCAGAAAGGAGGGGGGAGAGACCCAGTACTTC. The chain employs TRBV5-6 and TRBJ2-5; D tentatively fits TRBD1 or TRBD2 (6 bases each). Per germline, CDR1 SGHDT and CDR2 YYEEEE. V lost 5 bases and J lost 4, with 12 bases in between. CDR3 size: 13 residues.

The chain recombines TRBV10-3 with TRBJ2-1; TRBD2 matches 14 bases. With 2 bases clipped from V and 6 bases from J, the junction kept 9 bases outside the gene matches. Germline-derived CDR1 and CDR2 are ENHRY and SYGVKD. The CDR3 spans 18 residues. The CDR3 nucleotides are TGTGCCATCAGTGAGGGACTAGCGGGAGGCCGGGGGGGCAATGAGCAGTTCTTC. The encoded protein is CAISEGLAGGRGGNEQFF.